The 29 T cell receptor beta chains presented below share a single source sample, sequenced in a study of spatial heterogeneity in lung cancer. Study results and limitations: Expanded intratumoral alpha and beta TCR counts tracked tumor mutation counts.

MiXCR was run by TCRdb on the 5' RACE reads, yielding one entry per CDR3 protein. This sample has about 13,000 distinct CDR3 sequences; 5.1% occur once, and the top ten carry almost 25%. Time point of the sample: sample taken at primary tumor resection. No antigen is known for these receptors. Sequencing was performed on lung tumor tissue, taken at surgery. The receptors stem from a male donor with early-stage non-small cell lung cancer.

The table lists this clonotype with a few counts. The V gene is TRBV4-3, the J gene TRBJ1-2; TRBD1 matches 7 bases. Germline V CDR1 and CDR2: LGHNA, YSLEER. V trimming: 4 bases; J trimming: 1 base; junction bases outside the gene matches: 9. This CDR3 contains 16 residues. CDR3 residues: CASSPGGGLYNYGYTF. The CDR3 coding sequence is TGCGCCAGCAGCCCGGGAGGGGGCCTATATAACTATGGCTACACCTTC.

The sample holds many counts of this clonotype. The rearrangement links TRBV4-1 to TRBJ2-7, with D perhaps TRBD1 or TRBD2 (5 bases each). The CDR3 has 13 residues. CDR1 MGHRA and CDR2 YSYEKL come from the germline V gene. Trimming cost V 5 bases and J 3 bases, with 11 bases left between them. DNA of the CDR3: TGCGCCAGCAGCGGGACGGAGATCTACGAGCAGTACTTC. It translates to CASSGTEIYEQYF.

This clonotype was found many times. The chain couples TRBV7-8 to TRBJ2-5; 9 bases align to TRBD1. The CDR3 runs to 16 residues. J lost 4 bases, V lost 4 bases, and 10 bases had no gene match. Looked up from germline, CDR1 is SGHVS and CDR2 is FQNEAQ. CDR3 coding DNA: TGTGCCAGCAGCTACTCAACAGGGGGCCTCGCAGAGACCCAGTACTTC. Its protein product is CASSYSTGGLAETQYF.

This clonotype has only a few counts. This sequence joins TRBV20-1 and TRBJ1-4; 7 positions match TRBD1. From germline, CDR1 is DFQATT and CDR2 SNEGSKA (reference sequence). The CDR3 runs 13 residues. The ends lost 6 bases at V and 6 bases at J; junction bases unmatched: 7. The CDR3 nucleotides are TGCAGTGCAGCCCGCAGGGGGGATGAAAAACTGTTTTTT. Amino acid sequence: CSAARRGDEKLFF.

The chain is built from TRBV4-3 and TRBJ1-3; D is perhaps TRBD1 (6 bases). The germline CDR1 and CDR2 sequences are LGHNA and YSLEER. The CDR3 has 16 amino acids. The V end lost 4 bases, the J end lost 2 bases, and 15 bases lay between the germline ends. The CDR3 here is CASSLSIAGAGNTIYF. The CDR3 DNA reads TGCGCCAGCAGCCTTAGCATAGCAGGGGCTGGAAACACCATATATTTT.

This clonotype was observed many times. The CDR3 sequence is CASSTTGDTEAFF. In DNA, the CDR3 is TGTGCCAGCAGCACCACAGGGGACACTGAAGCTTTCTTT. The genes are TRBV5-5 and TRBJ1-1; 7 nucleotides match TRBD1. V dropped 4 bases and J dropped 3; count of bases not matched to a gene: 3. This CDR3 comprises 13 residues. The germline CDR1 and CDR2 sequences are SGHKS and YYEKEE (reference sequence).

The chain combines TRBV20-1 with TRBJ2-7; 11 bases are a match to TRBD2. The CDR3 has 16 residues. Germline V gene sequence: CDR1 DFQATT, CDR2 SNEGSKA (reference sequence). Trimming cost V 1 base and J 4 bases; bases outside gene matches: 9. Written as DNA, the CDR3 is TGCAGTGCTAGAGCCTGGTCCGGGACTAGCGGATACGAGCAGTACTTC. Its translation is CSARAWSGTSGYEQYF.

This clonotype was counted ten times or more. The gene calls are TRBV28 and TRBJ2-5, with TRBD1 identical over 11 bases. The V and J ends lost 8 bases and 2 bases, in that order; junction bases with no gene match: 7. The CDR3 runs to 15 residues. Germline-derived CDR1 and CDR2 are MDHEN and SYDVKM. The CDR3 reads CASGQGAMGQETQYF. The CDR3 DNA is TGTGCCAGCGGACAGGGGGCGATGGGTCAAGAGACCCAGTACTTC. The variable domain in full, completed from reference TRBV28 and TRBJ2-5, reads DVKVTQSSRYLVKRTGEKVFLECVQDMDHENMFWYRQDPGLGLRLIYFSYDVKMKEKGDIPEGYSVSREKKERFSLILESASTNQTSMYLCASGQGAMGQETQYFGPGTRLLVL.

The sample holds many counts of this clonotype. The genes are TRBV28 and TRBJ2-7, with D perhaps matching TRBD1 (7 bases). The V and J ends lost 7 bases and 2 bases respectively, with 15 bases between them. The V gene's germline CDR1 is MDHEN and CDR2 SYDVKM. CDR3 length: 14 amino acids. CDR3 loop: CASTPGDRPYEQYF. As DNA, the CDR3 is TGTGCCAGCACGCCGGGGGACAGACCCTACGAGCAGTACTTC.

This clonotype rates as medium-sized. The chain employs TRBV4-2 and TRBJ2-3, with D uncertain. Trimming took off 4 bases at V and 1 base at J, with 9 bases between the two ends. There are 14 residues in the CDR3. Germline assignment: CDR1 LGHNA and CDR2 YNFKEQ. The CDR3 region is CASSLRAGTDTQYF. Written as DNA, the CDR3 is TGTGCCAGCAGCCTACGGGCGGGCACAGATACGCAGTATTTT.

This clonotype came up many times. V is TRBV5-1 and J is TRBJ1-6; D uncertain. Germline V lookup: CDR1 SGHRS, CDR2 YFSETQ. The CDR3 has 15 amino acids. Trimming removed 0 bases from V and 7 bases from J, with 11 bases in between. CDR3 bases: TGCGCCAGCAGCTTGGGGGGTGGAGAAAATTCACCCCTCCACTTT. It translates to CASSLGGGENSPLHF.

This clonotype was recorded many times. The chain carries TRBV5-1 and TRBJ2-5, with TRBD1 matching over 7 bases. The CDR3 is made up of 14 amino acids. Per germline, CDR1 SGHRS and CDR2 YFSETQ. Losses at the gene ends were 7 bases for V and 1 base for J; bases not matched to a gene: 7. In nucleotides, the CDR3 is TGCGCCAGCTTCACCCCAGGGGGCCAAGAGACCCAGTACTTC. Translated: CASFTPGGQETQYF.

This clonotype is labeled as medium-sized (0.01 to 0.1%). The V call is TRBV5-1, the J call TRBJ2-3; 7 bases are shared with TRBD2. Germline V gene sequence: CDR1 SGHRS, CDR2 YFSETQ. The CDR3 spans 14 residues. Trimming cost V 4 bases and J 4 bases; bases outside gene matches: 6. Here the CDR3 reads CASSTGGGPDTQYF. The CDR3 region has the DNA TGCGCCAGCAGCACCGGCGGGGGTCCAGATACGCAGTATTTT.

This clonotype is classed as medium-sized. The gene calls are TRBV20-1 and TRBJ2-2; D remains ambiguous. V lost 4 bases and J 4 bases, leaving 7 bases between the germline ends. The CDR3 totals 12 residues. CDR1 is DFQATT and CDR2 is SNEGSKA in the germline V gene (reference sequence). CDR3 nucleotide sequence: TGCAGTGCTAAGGGTTTCACCGGGGAGCTGTTTTTT. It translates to CSAKGFTGELFF.

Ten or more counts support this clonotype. The CDR3: CASTGSSYEQYF. CDR3 DNA: TGTGCCAGCACCGGGTCATCCTACGAGCAGTACTTC. This sequence joins TRBV28 and TRBJ2-7, with unresolved D. CDR1 and CDR2 (germline): MDHEN, SYDVKM. The CDR3 contains 12 residues. Trimming removed 7 bases at V and 1 base at J, with 8 bases between. The variable domain in full, completed from reference TRBV28 and TRBJ2-7, reads DVKVTQSSRYLVKRTGEKVFLECVQDMDHENMFWYRQDPGLGLRLIYFSYDVKMKEKGDIPEGYSVSREKKERFSLILESASTNQTSMYLCASTGSSYEQYFGPGTRLTVT.

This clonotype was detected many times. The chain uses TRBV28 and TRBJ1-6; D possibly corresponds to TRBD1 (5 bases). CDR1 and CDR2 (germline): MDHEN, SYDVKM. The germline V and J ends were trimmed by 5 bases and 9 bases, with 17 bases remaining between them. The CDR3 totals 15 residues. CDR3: CASSLSAGLGSPLHF. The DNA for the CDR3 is TGTGCCAGCAGTCTTTCTGCAGGGTTAGGTTCACCCCTCCACTTT.

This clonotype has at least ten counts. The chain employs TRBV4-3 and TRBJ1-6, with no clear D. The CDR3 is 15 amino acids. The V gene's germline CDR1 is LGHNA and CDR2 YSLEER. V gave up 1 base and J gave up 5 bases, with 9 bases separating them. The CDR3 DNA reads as TGCGCCAGCAGCCAAGTCTCCAGAAATAATTCACCCCTCCACTTT. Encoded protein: CASSQVSRNNSPLHF.

DNA of the CDR3: TGCAGTGCTAGCCGCGATAGCAATCAGCCCCAGCATTTT. Amino acid sequence: CSASRDSNQPQHF. The rearrangement links TRBV20-1 to TRBJ1-5; D is undetermined. The CDR3 is made up of 13 amino acids. Germline values: CDR1 DFQATT, CDR2 SNEGSKA (reference sequence). Trimming pared 3 bases from V and 0 bases from J, leaving 6 bases between.

CDR3 coding DNA: TGCGCCAGCAGCCAAGACCCGGGACAGGGAAGGGTGACCCAGTACTTC. This sequence encodes CASSQDPGQGRVTQYF. This rearrangement joins TRBV4-3 to TRBJ2-5; TRBD1 aligns across 9 bases. Germline CDR1 and CDR2: LGHNA and YSLEER. V gave up 0 bases and J gave up 7 bases; unmatched junction bases: 9. The CDR3 totals 16 residues.

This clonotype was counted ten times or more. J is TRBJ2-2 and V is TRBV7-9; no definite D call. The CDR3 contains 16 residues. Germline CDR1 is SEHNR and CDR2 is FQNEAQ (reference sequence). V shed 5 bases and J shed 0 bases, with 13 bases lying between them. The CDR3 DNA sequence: TGTGCCAGCAGCCCCCGGACGCGCCCGAACACCGGGGAGCTGTTTTTT. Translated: CASSPRTRPNTGELFF.

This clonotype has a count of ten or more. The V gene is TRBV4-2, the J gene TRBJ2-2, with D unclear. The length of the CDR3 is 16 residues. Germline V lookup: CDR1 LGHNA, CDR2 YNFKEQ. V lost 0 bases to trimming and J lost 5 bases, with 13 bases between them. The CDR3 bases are TGTGCCAGCAGCCAAGAATTGTGGGGTCGGACCGGGGAGCTGTTTTTT. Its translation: CASSQELWGRTGELFF.

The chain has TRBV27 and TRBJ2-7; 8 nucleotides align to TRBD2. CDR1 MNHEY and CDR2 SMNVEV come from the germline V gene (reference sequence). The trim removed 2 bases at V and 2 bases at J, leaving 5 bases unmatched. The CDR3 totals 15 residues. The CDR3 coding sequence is TGTGCCAGCAGTTTAAGGCGGGGGGCCGCCTACGAGCAGTACTTC. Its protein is CASSLRRGAAYEQYF.

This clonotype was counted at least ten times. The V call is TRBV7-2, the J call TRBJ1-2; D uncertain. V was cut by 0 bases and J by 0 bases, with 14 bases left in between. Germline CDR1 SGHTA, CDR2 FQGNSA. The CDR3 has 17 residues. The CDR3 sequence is CASSLAAGSRSNYGYTF. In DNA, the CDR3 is TGTGCCAGCAGCTTAGCGGCGGGGTCCCGTTCTAACTATGGCTACACCTTC.

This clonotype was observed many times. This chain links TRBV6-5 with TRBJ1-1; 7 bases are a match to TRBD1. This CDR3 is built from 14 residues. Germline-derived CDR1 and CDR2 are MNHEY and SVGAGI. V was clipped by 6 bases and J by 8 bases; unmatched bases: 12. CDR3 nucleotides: TGTGCCAGCAGAAGGCCCCAGGGGGAATCAGAAGCTTTCTTT. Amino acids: CASRRPQGESEAFF.

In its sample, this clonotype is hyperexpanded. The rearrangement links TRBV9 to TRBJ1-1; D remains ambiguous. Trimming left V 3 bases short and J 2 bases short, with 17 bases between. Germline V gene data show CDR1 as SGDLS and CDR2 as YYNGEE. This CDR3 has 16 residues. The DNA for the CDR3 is TGTGCCAGCAGCGAGTACCGACATTTATCTAACACTGAAGCTTTCTTT. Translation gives CASSEYRHLSNTEAFF.

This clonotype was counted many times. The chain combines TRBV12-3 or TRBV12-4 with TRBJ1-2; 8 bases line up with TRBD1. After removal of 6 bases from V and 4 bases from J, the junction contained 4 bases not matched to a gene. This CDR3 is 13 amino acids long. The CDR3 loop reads CASSLDRGYGYTF. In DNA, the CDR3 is TGTGCCAGCAGCCTCGACAGGGGCTATGGCTACACCTTC.

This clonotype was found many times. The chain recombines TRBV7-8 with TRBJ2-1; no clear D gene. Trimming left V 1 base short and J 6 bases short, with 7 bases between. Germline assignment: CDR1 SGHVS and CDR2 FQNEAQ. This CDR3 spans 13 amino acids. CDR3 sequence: CASSLGQLNEQFF. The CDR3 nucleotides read TGTGCCAGCAGCTTAGGTCAGCTCAATGAGCAGTTCTTC.

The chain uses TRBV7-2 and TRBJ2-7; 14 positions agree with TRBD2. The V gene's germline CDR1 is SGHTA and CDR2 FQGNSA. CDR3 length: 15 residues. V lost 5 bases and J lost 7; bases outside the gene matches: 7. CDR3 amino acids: CASSPRLAGGREQYF. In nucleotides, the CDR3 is TGTGCCAGCAGCCCCAGACTAGCGGGGGGGCGGGAGCAGTACTTC.

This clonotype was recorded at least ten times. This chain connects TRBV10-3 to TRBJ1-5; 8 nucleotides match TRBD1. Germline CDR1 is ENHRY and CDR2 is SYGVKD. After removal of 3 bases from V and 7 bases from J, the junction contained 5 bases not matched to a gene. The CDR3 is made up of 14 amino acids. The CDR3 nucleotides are TGTGCCATCAGTGACACGGCAGGGGGCCAGCCCCAGCATTTT. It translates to CAISDTAGGQPQHF.